This T cell receptor (beta chain) appears in the sequencing data of a study of cytomegalovirus exposure and HLA in healthy donors. Amplification used 60 Vbeta primers and 13 Jbeta primers. The assay was immunoSEQ multiplex PCR, and TCRdb's table has in-frame clones only and misses some. In the table there are 200,000 to 300,000 clones, about four fifths of which are singletons. This CDR3 is 14 amino acids long. The germline V and J ends were trimmed by 5 bases and 11 bases, with 16 bases remaining between them. Germline V gives CDR1 SGHTA, CDR2 FQGTGA. The TCR was taken from a woman aged 40 to 55 in good health and CMV-seropositive. The sequenced material came from PBMCs. V usage is TRBV7-3 and J usage is TRBJ1-6, with a possible D match to TRBD1 (5 bases). The CDR3 DNA sequence: TGTGCCAGCAGCCCCGCGGGGGGGATCGCACCCCTCCACTTT. Its protein is CASSPAGGIAPLHF.